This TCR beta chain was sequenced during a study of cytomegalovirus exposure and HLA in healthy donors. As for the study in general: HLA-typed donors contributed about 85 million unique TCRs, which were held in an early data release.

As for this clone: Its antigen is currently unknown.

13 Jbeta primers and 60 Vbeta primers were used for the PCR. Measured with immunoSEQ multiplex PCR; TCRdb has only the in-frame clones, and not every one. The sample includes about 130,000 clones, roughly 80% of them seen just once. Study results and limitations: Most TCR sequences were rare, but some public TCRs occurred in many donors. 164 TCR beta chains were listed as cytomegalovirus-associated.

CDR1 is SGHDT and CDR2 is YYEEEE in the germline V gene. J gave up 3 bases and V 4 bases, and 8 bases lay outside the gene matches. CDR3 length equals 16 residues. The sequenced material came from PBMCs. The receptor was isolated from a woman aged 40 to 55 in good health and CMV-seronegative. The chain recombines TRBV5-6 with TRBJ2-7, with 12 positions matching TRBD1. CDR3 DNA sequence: TGTGCCAGCAGCGCGGGACAGGGGGCGCCCTACTACGAGCAGTACTTC. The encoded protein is CASSAGQGAPYYEQYF. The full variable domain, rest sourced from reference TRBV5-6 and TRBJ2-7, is DAGVTQSPTHLIKTRGQQVTLRCSPKSGHDTVSWYQQALGQGPQFIFQYYEEEERQRGNFPDRFSGHQFPNYSSELNVNALLLGDSALYLCASSAGQGAPYYEQYFGPGTRLTVT.